A single sample gave rise to the 17 T cell receptor beta chains below, sequenced in a study of blood T cell repertoires in COVID-19. The table came from immunoSEQ multiplex PCR; TCRdb's copy has only in-frame clones and leaves some out. Of 210,000 or so clones detected, more than 80% appear once; the ten largest clones hold 8% to 13%. Sequenced: peripheral blood. The receptors originated from a woman of 80 years or more with acute or convalescent COVID-19.

There are a few counts of this clone. The genes are TRBV27 and TRBJ2-7; TRBD2 aligns across 10 bases. The CDR3 consists of 13 residues. Germline values: CDR1 MNHEY, CDR2 SMNVEV (reference sequence). Trimming at V came to 6 bases and at J to 4 bases, leaving 3 bases not matched to a gene. The CDR3 region is CASRPSGSYEQYF. The CDR3 DNA reads TGTGCCAGCAGGCCTAGCGGGAGTTACGAGCAGTACTTC.

This sequence joins TRBV11-2 and TRBJ2-5, with D uncertain. The CDR3 consists of 15 residues. The V gene lost 4 bases and the J gene lost 0 bases, with 12 bases spanning the gap. Germline V gene sequence: CDR1 SGHAT, CDR2 FQNNGV. The CDR3 DNA reads as TGTGCCAGCAGCTCTGGCGGAAGGTACCAAGAGACCCAGTACTTC. It specifies CASSSGGRYQETQYF.

This clone was recorded once. This chain uses TRBV11-3 with TRBJ1-4; possibly TRBD1 for D (6 bases). Germline CDR1 reads SGHNT; CDR2 reads YENEEA. The V and J ends lost 5 bases and 5 bases respectively, with 9 bases between them. CDR3 length: 13 amino acids. The CDR3 loop reads CASSPTGNEKLFF. The DNA of the CDR3 is TGTGCCAGCAGCCCAACAGGGAATGAAAAACTGTTTTTT.

The V gene is TRBV14, the J gene TRBJ1-6, with 12 bases fitting TRBD1. Germline CDR1 and CDR2: SGHDN and FVKESK. CDR3 length: 15 amino acids. V trimming: 6 bases; J trimming: 5 bases; junction bases outside the gene matches: 2. The CDR3 loop reads CASRGQGANNSPLHF. CDR3 nucleotides: TGTGCCAGCAGGGGACAGGGGGCGAATAATTCACCCCTCCACTTT. Looking up the rest from reference TRBV14 and TRBJ1-6 gives the full variable domain: EAGVTQFPSHSVIEKGQTVTLRCDPISGHDNLYWYRRVMGKEIKFLLHFVKESKQDESGMPNNRFLAERTGGTYSTLKVQPAELEDSGVYFCASRGQGANNSPLHFGNGTRLTVT.

The J gene is TRBJ2-5, the V gene TRBV7-3; weak D call: TRBD1 (7 bases). Trimming removed 1 base at V and 4 bases at J, with 16 bases between. Germline V gene sequence: CDR1 SGHTA, CDR2 FQGTGA. The CDR3 spans 16 residues. CDR3 sequence reads: CASSLIGGGAIETQYF. CDR3 nucleotides: TGTGCCAGCAGCTTAATCGGAGGGGGCGCAATAGAGACCCAGTACTTC.

The chain links TRBV14 to TRBJ2-7; no clear D gene. The germline V and J ends were trimmed by 1 base and 1 base, with 5 bases remaining between them. Germline lookup yields CDR1 SGHDN and CDR2 FVKESK. This CDR3 comprises 13 residues. As DNA, the CDR3 is TGTGCCAGCAGCCAAGTTGTATCCTACGAGCAGTACTTC. Translating it yields CASSQVVSYEQYF.

This clone has just a few counts. V and J are TRBV9 and TRBJ1-2; possible D gene TRBD1, 6 bases. V lost 3 bases, J lost 8 bases, and 20 bases lay in between. CDR3 size: 15 residues. Germline CDR1 and CDR2: SGDLS and YYNGEE. Here the CDR3 DNA reads TGTGCCAGCAGCGGATACAGGGATTTCCCGAGAGGCTACACCTTC. This translates into CASSGYRDFPRGYTF.

The chain is built from TRBV4-3 and TRBJ2-5; TRBD2 matches 10 bases. This CDR3 region has 15 residues. Trimming at V came to 2 bases and at J to 5 bases, leaving 5 bases not matched to a gene. Germline CDR1 reads LGHNA; CDR2 reads YSLEER. The CDR3 DNA reads TGCGCCAGCAGCCAACAGCGGGGGGGCCAGGAGACCCAGTACTTC. Its protein product is CASSQQRGGQETQYF.

The V gene is TRBV6-5, the J gene TRBJ1-1; D remains ambiguous. This CDR3 is 16 amino acids long. Germline V gives CDR1 MNHEY, CDR2 SVGAGI. V was clipped by 0 bases and J by 1 base, with 12 bases between them. The CDR3 here is CASSYSGGWGNTEAFF. The CDR3 nucleotides are TGTGCCAGCAGTTACTCAGGAGGGTGGGGGAACACTGAAGCTTTCTTT.

This chain connects TRBV28 to TRBJ1-1, with D possibly TRBD1 on 6 matching bases. The germline V gene encodes CDR1 MDHEN and CDR2 SYDVKM. Trimming cost V 0 bases and J 0 bases, with 8 bases left between them. The CDR3 has 15 amino acids. CDR3 nucleotide sequence: TGTGCCAGCAGTTTATGGGGGACAATGAACACTGAAGCTTTCTTT. It codes for CASSLWGTMNTEAFF.

V gene TRBV7-3 combines with J gene TRBJ2-3, with D unresolved. The CDR3 has 19 amino acids. Germline V CDR1 and CDR2: SGHTA, FQGTGA. Trimming removed 1 base at V and 0 bases at J, with 20 bases between. The CDR3 is CASSLNVRSLYSSTDTQYF. The CDR3 coding sequence is TGTGCCAGCAGCTTAAATGTGAGGTCCCTATACTCTAGCACAGATACGCAGTATTTT.

The V gene is TRBV14, the J gene TRBJ2-3; D possibly corresponds to TRBD2 (6 bases). Trimming took off 4 bases at V and 1 base at J, with 9 bases between the two ends. Per germline, CDR1 SGHDN and CDR2 FVKESK. The CDR3 consists of 14 residues. CDR3 coding DNA: TGTGCCAGCAGCCGGGACTTAGGCACAGATACGCAGTATTTT. Residues: CASSRDLGTDTQYF.

The chain carries TRBV4-3 and TRBJ1-1; D is possibly TRBD1 (6 bases). Per the germline V gene, CDR1 is LGHNA and CDR2 is YSLEER. V lost 1 base and J lost 5, with 14 bases in between. This CDR3 has 15 residues. Here the CDR3 DNA reads TGCGCCAGCAGCCAAGCTACCCTTAGGGGGACTGAAGCTTTCTTT. Its translation is CASSQATLRGTEAFF.

The chain employs TRBV12-3 or TRBV12-4 and TRBJ1-2, with 8 bases matching TRBD1. V was pared by 10 bases and J by 2 bases, with 3 bases of the junction left unmatched. The CDR3 sequence is 12 residues long. CDR3 amino acids: CATQGANYGYTF. In DNA, the CDR3 is TGTGCCACCCAGGGGGCGAACTATGGCTACACCTTC.

The chain is built from TRBV11-3 and TRBJ1-1; D remains unclear. Trimming left V 0 bases short and J 2 bases short, with 4 bases between. The CDR3 loop spans 13 amino acids. Germline V gene data show CDR1 as SGHNT and CDR2 as YENEEA. The CDR3 sequence: CASSLESNTEAFF. The CDR3 bases are TGTGCCAGCAGCTTAGAGTCAAACACTGAAGCTTTCTTT.

In DNA, the CDR3 is TGTGCCAGCAGTTCCACAGGGACAGGGAAGGCCTATGGCTACACCTTC. Amino acids: CASSSTGTGKAYGYTF. This sequence joins TRBV6-5 and TRBJ1-2, with TRBD1 matching 9 bases. Germline CDR1 and CDR2: MNHEY and SVGAGI. The CDR3 is 16 residues long. V shed 4 bases and J 4 bases; nucleotides not matched to a gene: 10.

The V and J genes are TRBV10-3 and TRBJ2-5; maybe TRBD2 (7 bases). Germline assignment: CDR1 ENHRY and CDR2 SYGVKD. The CDR3 runs to 13 residues. V was trimmed by 6 bases and J by 2 bases, leaving 10 bases between them. The CDR3 DNA follows: TGTGCCATCAGCGGGGGGCGGCAAGAGACCCAGTACTTC. It codes for CAISGGRQETQYF.